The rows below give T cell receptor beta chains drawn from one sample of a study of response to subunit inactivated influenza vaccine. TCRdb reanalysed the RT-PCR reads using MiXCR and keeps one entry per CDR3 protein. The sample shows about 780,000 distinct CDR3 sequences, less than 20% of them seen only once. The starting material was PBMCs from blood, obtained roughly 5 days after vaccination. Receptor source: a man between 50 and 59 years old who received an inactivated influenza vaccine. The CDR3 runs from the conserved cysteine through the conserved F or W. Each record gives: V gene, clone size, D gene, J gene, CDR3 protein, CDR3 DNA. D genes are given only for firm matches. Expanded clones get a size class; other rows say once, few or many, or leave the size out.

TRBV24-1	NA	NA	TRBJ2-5	CATSSSGEGGTQYF	NA
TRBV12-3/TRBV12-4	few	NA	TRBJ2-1	CASSDTLRSYNEQFF	TGTGCCAGCAGTGACACTTTAAGGTCCTACAATGAGCAGTTCTTC
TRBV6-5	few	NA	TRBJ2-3	CASSYSRGGGTDTQYF	TGTGCCAGCAGTTACTCCCGCGGGGGCGGCACAGATACGCAGTATTTT
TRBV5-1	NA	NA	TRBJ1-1	CASTKGDMNTEAFF	TGCGCCAGCACCAAAGGAGATATGAACACTGAAGCTTTCTTT
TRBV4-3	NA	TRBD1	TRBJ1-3	CASSPGTGAGNTIYF	TGCGCCAGCAGCCCCGGGACAGGGGCTGGAAACACCATATATTTT
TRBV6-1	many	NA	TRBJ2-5	CASSNLLGKETQYF	TGTGCCAGCAGTAATCTACTAGGAAAAGAGACCCAGTACTTC
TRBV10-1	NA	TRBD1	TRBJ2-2	CASSVWTGGRGELFF	TGCGCCAGCAGTGTGTGGACAGGGGGCCGCGGGGAGCTGTTTTTT
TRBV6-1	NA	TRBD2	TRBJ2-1	CASNTRALSSLAEYNEQFF	TGTGCCAGCAATACCAGGGCTCTTTCGAGCCTAGCGGAATACAATGAGCAGTTCTTC
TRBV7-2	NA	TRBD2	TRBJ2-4	CASSFRLAGEVIQYF	TGTGCCAGCAGCTTCCGACTTGCGGGAGAAGTCATTCAGTACTTC
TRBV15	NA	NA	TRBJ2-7	CATSRDLGTTYEQYF	TGTGCCACCAGCAGAGATTTGGGGACAACCTACGAGCAGTACTTC
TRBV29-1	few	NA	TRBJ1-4	CSVGATNEKLFF	TGCAGCGTTGGAGCAACTAATGAAAAACTGTTTTTT
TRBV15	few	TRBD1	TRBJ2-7	CATSREVDRSKNYEQYF	TGTGCCACCAGCAGAGAAGTGGACAGGTCTAAAAACTACGAGCAGTACTTC
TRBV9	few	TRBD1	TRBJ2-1	CASSVGGQGHNEQFF	TGTGCCAGCAGCGTAGGGGGACAGGGTCACAATGAGCAGTTCTTC
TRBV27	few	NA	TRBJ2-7	CASSLSIRRTYEQYF	TGTGCCAGCAGTTTATCGATCCGACGGACCTACGAGCAGTACTTC
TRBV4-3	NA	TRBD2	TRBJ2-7	CASSQDIMTSGGSAHEQYF	TGCGCCAGCAGCCAAGATATAATGACTAGCGGGGGAAGTGCCCACGAGCAGTACTTC
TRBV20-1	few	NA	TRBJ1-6	CSAISSISSPLHF	TGCAGTGCTATTAGTTCTATCAGTTCACCCCTCCACTTT
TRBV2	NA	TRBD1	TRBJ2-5	CASGQGSLQTQYF	TGTGCCAGTGGACAGGGGAGTTTACAGACCCAGTACTTC
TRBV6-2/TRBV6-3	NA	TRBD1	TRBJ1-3	CASSSATGSNSGNTIYF	TGTGCCAGCAGTTCCGCGACAGGGTCGAACTCTGGAAACACCATATATTTT
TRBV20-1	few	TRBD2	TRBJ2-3	CSAGLAGADTQYF	TGCAGTGCTGGGCTAGCGGGGGCGGATACGCAGTATTTT
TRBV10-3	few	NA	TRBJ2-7	CAIRVDSFYEQYF	TGTGCCATCAGGGTGGACAGTTTCTACGAGCAGTACTTC
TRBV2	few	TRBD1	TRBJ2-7	CASLQDRDREQYF	TGTGCCAGCTTACAAGACAGGGATCGCGAGCAGTACTTC
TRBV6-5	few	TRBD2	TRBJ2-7	CASSYAGVPYEQYF	TGTGCCAGCAGTTACGCGGGGGTCCCCTACGAGCAGTACTTC
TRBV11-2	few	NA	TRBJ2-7	CASSLDMLSSYEQYF	TGTGCCAGCAGCTTAGACATGCTCAGCTCCTACGAGCAGTACTTC
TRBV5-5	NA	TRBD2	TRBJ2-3	CASSLGLAGVPHTDTQYF	TGTGCCAGCAGCTTGGGCCTAGCGGGGGTACCCCACACAGATACGCAGTATTTT
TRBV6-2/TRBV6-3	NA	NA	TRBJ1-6	CASSYSIGGDSYNSPLHF	TGTGCCAGCAGTTACTCGATCGGGGGAGACTCCTATAATTCACCCCTCCACTTT
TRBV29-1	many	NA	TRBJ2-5	CSVDAGIETQYF	TGCAGCGTTGACGCGGGGATTGAGACCCAGTACTTC
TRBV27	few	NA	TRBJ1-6	CASSPSLFRDPTNSPLHF	TGTGCCAGCAGTCCCTCACTATTCCGGGACCCGACCAATTCACCCCTCCACTTT
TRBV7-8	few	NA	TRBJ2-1	CASSSVRDPTNYNEQFF	TGTGCCAGCAGCTCCGTTAGGGATCCTACAAATTACAATGAGCAGTTCTTC
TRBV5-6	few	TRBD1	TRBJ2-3	CASSRDSSYTDTQYF	TGTGCCAGCAGCAGGGACAGTAGCTACACAGATACGCAGTATTTT
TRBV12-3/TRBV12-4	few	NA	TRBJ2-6	CASSLKGANVLTF	TGTGCCAGCAGTTTGAAAGGGGCCAACGTCCTGACTTTC
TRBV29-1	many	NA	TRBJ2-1	CSVEKYGNEQFF	TGCAGCGTTGAAAAGTACGGCAATGAGCAGTTCTTC
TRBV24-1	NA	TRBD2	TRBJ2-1	CATRGSGSNEQFF	TGTGCCACCAGGGGTAGCGGGAGTAATGAGCAGTTCTTC
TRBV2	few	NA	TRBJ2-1	CASQPPPARYNEQFF	TGTGCCAGCCAACCCCCGCCCGCTAGGTACAATGAGCAGTTCTTC
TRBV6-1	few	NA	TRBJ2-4	CASTPDRGGDIQYF	TGTGCCAGCACCCCCGACAGAGGAGGGGACATTCAGTACTTC
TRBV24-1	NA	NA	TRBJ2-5	CATSDSGIQETQYF	TGTGCCACCAGTGATTCCGGGATCCAAGAGACCCAGTACTTC
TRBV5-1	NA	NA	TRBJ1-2	CASSSLAVGGGYTF	TGCGCCAGCAGCTCCCTGGCCGTCGGGGGTGGCTACACCTTC
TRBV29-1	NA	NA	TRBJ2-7	CSVEGVAGNTYEQYF	TGCAGCGTTGAAGGGGTGGCAGGAAACACCTACGAGCAGTACTTC
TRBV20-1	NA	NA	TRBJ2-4	CSAVRSLANNIQYF	TGCAGTGCTGTCCGCTCCCTAGCCAACAACATTCAGTACTTC
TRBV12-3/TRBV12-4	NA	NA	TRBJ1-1	CASGKGVVAEAFF	TGTGCCAGCGGGAAAGGGGTAGTCGCTGAAGCTTTCTTT
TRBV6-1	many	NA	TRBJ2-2	CASRGRGGTGELFF	TGTGCCAGCAGGGGGAGAGGGGGAACCGGGGAGCTGTTTTTT
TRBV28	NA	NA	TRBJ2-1	CASSLGTGLPPNEHFF	TGTGCCAGCAGTTTAGGTACGGGACTCCCCCCTAATGAGCACTTCTTC
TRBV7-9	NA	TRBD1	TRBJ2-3	CASSGQGPPSTDTQYF	TGTGCCAGCAGCGGACAGGGGCCCCCTAGCACAGATACGCAGTATTTT
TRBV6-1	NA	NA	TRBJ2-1	CASSLDEDYNEQFF	TGTGCCAGTTCCTTGGACGAGGACTACAATGAGCAGTTCTTC
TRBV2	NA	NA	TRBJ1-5	CASRQTGGNQPQHF	TGTGCCAGCAGACAGACGGGTGGCAATCAGCCCCAGCATTTT
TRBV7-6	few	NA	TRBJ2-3	CASSLEPGYSTDTQYF	TGTGCCAGCAGCTTAGAGCCGGGCTACAGCACAGATACGCAGTATTTT
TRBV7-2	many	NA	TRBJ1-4	CASSLGGQSNEKLFF	TGTGCCAGCAGCTTAGGTGGACAGTCTAACGAAAAACTGTTTTTT
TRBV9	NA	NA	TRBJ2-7	CASSATWTASSYEQYF	TGTGCCAGCAGTGCAACTTGGACAGCTAGCTCCTACGAGCAGTACTTC
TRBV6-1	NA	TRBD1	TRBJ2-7	CASTGQVHSYEQYF	TGTGCCAGCACCGGACAGGTGCACTCCTACGAGCAGTACTTC
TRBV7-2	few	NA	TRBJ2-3	CASSLEATTDTQYF	TGTGCCAGCAGCTTAGAAGCGACGACAGATACGCAGTATTTT